This T cell receptor beta chain originates from a study of OX40 agonist ivuxolimab in advanced cancers. About the study: Patients got intravenous ivuxolimab at 0.01 to 10 mg/kg every 2 weeks. A partial response was reached by three patients: one with hepatocellular carcinoma and two with cutaneous melanoma. Findings of the study overall: The CD4+ and CD8+ T cells in the blood had expanded clonally by week 6 at 0.1 to 3.0 mg/kg.

The CDR3 has 15 residues. The V end was cut by 4 bases, the J end by 1 base, with 11 bases between. The germline V gene has CDR1 SGDLS and CDR2 YYNGEE. Concerning this clone itself: Its specificity is unknown.

Produced via immunoSEQ multiplex PCR; TCRdb's table is partial and in-frame only. The sample includes over 60,000 clones, almost 85% of them seen just once. Blood draws occurred at baseline, cycle 4 day 1, and cycle 7 day 1. Sequenced here: CD4+ or CD8+ T cells sorted from blood, sampled in a trial of the OX40 agonist ivuxolimab. The receptor was isolated from an adult with an advanced solid tumor such as melanoma, head and neck, liver or kidney cancer. This chain joins TRBV9 and TRBJ2-2; D gene unclear. CDR3 in DNA: TGTGCCAGCAGCCGGACCCCGGGGAACACCGGGGAGCTGTTTTTT. Amino acids: CASSRTPGNTGELFF.